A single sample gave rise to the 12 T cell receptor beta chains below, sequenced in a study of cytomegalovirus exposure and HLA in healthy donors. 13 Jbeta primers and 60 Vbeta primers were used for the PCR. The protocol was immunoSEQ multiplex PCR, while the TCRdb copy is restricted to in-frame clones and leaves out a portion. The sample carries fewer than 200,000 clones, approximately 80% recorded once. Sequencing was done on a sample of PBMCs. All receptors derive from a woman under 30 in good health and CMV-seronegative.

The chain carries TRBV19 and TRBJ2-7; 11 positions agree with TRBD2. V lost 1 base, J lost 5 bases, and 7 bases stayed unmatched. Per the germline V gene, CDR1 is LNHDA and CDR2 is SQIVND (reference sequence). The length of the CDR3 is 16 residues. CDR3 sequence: CASSIVGSGRADEQYF. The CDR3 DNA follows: TGTGCCAGTAGTATAGTTGGTAGCGGGAGGGCGGACGAGCAGTACTTC.

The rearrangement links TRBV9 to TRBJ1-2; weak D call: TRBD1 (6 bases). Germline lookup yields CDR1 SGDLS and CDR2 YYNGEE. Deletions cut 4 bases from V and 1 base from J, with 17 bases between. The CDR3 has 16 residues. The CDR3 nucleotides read TGTGCCAGCAGCCCGAGGACAGCCAGTAGTAACTATGGCTACACCTTC. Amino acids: CASSPRTASSNYGYTF.

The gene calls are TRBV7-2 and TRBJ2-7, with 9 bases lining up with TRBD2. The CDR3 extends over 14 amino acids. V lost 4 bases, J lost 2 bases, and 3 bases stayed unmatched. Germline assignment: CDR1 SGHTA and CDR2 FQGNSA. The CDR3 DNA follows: TGTGCCAGCAGCTCGACTAGCGGTCCCTACGAGCAGTACTTC. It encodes CASSSTSGPYEQYF.

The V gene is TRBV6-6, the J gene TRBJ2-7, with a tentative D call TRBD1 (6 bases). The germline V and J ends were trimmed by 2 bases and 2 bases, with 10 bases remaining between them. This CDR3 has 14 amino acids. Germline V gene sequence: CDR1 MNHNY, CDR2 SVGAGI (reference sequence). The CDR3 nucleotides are TGTGCCAGCAGTTACGTAGCAGGGGCCTACGAGCAGTACTTC. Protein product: CASSYVAGAYEQYF.

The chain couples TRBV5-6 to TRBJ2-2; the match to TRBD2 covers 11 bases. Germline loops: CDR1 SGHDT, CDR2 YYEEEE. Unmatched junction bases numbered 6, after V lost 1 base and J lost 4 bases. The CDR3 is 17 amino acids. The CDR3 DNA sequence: TGTGCCAGCAGCTTGACTAGCGGGAGAAGGATCACCGGGGAGCTGTTTTTT. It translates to CASSLTSGRRITGELFF.

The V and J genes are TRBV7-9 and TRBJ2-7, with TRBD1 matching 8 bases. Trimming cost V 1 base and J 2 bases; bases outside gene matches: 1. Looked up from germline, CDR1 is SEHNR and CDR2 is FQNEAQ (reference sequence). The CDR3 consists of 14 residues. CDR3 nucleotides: TGTGCCAGCAGCTTAGGGACAGGGACCTACGAGCAGTACTTC. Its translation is CASSLGTGTYEQYF.

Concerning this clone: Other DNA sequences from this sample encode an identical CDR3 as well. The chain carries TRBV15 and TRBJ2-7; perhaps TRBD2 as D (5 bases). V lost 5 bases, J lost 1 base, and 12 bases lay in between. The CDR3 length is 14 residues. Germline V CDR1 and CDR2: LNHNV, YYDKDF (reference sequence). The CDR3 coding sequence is TGTGCCACCAGCGGCGGACGGGATTCCTACGAGCAGTACTTC. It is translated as CATSGGRDSYEQYF.

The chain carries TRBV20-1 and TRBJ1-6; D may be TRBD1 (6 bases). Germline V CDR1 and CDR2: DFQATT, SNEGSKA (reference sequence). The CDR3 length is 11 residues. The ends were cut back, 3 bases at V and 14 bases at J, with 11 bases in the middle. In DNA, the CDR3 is TGCAGTGCTAGGAGGACAGTAACCCTCCACTTT. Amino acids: CSARRTVTLHF.

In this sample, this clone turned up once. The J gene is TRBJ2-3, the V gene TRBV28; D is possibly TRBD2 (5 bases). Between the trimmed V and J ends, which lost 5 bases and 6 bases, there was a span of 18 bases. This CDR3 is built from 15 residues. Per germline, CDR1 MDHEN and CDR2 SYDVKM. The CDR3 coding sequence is TGTGCCAGCAGTCCTCGGACGGGAATTTTGGATACGCAGTATTTT. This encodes CASSPRTGILDTQYF.

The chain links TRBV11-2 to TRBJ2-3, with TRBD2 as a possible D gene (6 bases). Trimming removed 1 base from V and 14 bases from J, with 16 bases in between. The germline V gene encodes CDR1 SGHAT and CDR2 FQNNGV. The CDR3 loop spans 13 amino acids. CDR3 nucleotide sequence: TGTGCCAGCAGCTTAGCGGGGGACCACAGCCCGTATTTT. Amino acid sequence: CASSLAGDHSPYF.

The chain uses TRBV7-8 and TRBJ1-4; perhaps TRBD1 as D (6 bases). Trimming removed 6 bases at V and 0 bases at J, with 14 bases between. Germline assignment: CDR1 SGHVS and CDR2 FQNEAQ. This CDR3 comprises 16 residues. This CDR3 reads CASRDTQGATNEKLFF. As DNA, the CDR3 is TGTGCCAGCAGAGATACACAGGGTGCAACTAATGAAAAACTGTTTTTT. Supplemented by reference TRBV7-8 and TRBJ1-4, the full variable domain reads GAGVSQSPRYKVAKRGQDVALRCDPISGHVSLFWYQQALGQGPEFLTYFQNEAQLDKSGLPSDRFFAERPEGSVSTLKIQRTQQEDSAVYLCASRDTQGATNEKLFFGSGTQLSVL.

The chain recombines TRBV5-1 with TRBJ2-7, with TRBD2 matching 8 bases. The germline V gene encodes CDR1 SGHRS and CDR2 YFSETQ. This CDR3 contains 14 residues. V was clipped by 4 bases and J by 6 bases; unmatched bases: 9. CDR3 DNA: TGCGCCAGCAGCCTGACCGGGACTAGTAGCGAGCAGTACTTC. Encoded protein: CASSLTGTSSEQYF.